Listed here is a single TCR beta chain. Its specific antigen is unknown. Base quality data are lacking; no much larger clone is found one base away. The sample belongs to a study of CD8 T cells in ankylosing spondylitis (dated by TCRdb to the late 2010s). Concerning the study at large: The study set out to find disease-linked TCR variants by profiling T cell receptor beta repertoires in ankylosing spondylitis patients and healthy donors. In total, the full study cohort was made up of about 99 healthy donors and 25 to 30 ankylosing spondylitis patients. Peripheral blood samples were taken, and synovial fluid was additionally collected from ankylosing spondylitis patients. The study at large found these results: The disease-linked clones were reported to be significantly enriched in matched synovial fluid samples from ankylosing spondylitis patients. Blood from ankylosing spondylitis patients appeared to be characterized by a TCR beta motif composed of under ten highly homologous amino acid variants. The disease-linked clones had a CD8+ phenotype and were found at relatively low frequencies in peripheral blood. Some motif variants had previously been reported in the synovial fluid and blood of reactive arthritis patients, which suggests shared mechanisms of disease initiation.

Sequencing instrument: Illumina HiSeq 2500. Quantitative 5'-RACE with molecular barcodes was used to prepare TCR beta libraries. The original pipeline was this. A new computational method based on a probabilistic model of VDJ rearrangement was used to identify disease-linked TCR variants. TCRdb reanalyzed the raw reads on its own, using fastp at Q25 for trimming and MiXCR for clone calling, and kept in-frame beta chains. Entries are consolidated by CDR3 protein sequence, retaining the most common genes and DNA. It is TCRdb's table, rather than the study itself, that gives the V and J calls and clone size. The sample table holds a few hundred thousand distinct CDR3 sequences, of which roughly 8% were seen once. Just over 14% of the sample comes from the top ten. Including cysteine and phenylalanine, the CDR3 has 13 amino acids. The CDR3 DNA has 39 bases and is translated from base 1. CDR1 and CDR2, per the germline V gene, are SQVTM and ANQGSEA. V and J are truncated by 3 bases and 4 bases respectively, leaving an intervening sequence of 7 bases.

The chain joins TRBV29-1 to TRBJ2-6; TRBD1 is a weak D gene call, 5 bases matching. Sample: blood, either unsorted or a sorted T cell fraction (not recorded which). This sequence originates from a male donor with ankylosing spondylitis. The encoded CDR3 is CSVDRVGANVLTF. The sequence in DNA is TGCAGCGTTGACAGGGTCGGGGCCAACGTCCTGACTTTC.